The 23 T cell receptor beta chains presented below share a single source sample, sequenced in a study of blood T cell repertoires in COVID-19. Some clones are missing from TCRdb's copy, which holds only in-frame ones; the method was immunoSEQ multiplex PCR. The repertoire includes under 300,000 clones, around 90% of them detected once, and under 2.5% sits in the top ten. Source material: peripheral blood. These receptors all come from a man aged 45-65 years with acute or convalescent COVID-19.

The V gene is TRBV11-2, the J gene TRBJ2-2, with D possibly matching TRBD1 (5 bases). The V end lost 5 bases, the J end lost 0 bases, and 13 bases lay between the germline ends. This CDR3 comprises 16 residues. CDR1 and CDR2 (germline): SGHAT, FQNNGV. The CDR3 DNA reads as TGTGCCAGCAGCGGGGCGACTGGGGCGAACACCGGGGAGCTGTTTTTT. Its translation: CASSGATGANTGELFF.

In this sample, this clone turned up once. The gene calls are TRBV3-1 (or the pseudogene TRBV3-2) and TRBJ1-2, with TRBD1 matching over 7 bases. CDR1 and CDR2 (germline): LGHDT, YNNKEL (reference sequence). V was clipped by 4 bases and J by 7 bases; unmatched bases: 15. The CDR3 runs to 16 residues. DNA of the CDR3: TGTGCCAGCAGCCCCGACAGGGCAAATGGTCCTTCTGGCTACACCTTC. This translates into CASSPDRANGPSGYTF.

This clone was seen ten or more times. The chain combines TRBV4-1 with TRBJ1-1; possibly TRBD1 for D (6 bases). Germline V gene data show CDR1 as MGHRA and CDR2 as YSYEKL. This CDR3 has 14 amino acids. Trimming took off 3 bases at V and 1 base at J, with 9 bases between the two ends. CDR3 nucleotides: TGCGCCAGCAGCCAGGGGGCGCGGAACACTGAAGCTTTCTTT. This encodes CASSQGARNTEAFF.

As for this clone: Other DNA sequences in this sample translate to the same CDR3. CDR3 DNA: TGTGCCAGCAGAGTGACAGGGGATACTGAAGCTTTCTTT. This sequence encodes CASRVTGDTEAFF. The chain joins TRBV2 to TRBJ1-1, with TRBD1 matching 8 bases. Germline values: CDR1 SNHLY, CDR2 FYNNEI. Trimming took 6 bases from V and 5 from J; bases not matched to a gene: 5. The CDR3 contains 13 residues.

The chain uses TRBV19 and TRBJ2-3; TRBD1 aligns across 8 bases. Germline V gives CDR1 LNHDA, CDR2 SQIVND (reference sequence). With 5 bases clipped from V and 2 bases from J, the junction kept 9 bases outside the gene matches. This CDR3 is built from 16 residues. The CDR3 coding sequence is TGTGCCAGTAGTCTGGAAGGACAGGGATTCACAGATACGCAGTATTTT. Residues: CASSLEGQGFTDTQYF.

The chain joins TRBV2 to TRBJ1-1; D gene ambiguous. This CDR3 comprises 14 residues. The V end lost 4 bases, the J end lost 4 bases, and 13 bases lay between the germline ends. Germline V gene sequence: CDR1 SNHLY, CDR2 FYNNEI. This CDR3 reads CASSGQAQATEAFF. The CDR3 nucleotides read TGTGCCAGCAGTGGCCAGGCCCAGGCCACTGAAGCTTTCTTT.

The rearrangement links TRBV18 to TRBJ2-1, with 8 bases aligning to TRBD2. The V segment lost 3 bases and the J segment 4 bases; nucleotides outside the gene matches: 2. Germline assignment: CDR1 KGHSH and CDR2 LQKENI. The CDR3 totals 14 residues. The CDR3 loop is CASSPGGGYNEQFF. CDR3 bases: TGTGCCAGCTCACCTGGCGGGGGGTACAATGAGCAGTTCTTC.

This chain uses TRBV6-1 with TRBJ1-2; the D is unclear. Germline-derived CDR1 and CDR2 are MNHNS and SASEGT. V dropped 2 bases and J dropped 4 bases, with 14 bases sitting between them. The CDR3 is 15 residues long. The CDR3 sequence is CASSEYGGYPYGYTF. In DNA form, the CDR3 reads TGTGCCAGCAGTGAATATGGAGGCTACCCCTATGGCTACACCTTC.

The chain combines TRBV7-6 with TRBJ2-5; no firm D call. The CDR3 is 17 amino acids. Germline V lookup: CDR1 SGHVS, CDR2 FNYEAQ. Trimming stripped 5 bases from V and 4 bases from J, with 23 bases between. The chain's CDR3 is CASSPLPRVIIGETQYF. The DNA of the CDR3 is TGTGCCAGCAGCCCCCTGCCCCGGGTTATAATAGGAGAGACCCAGTACTTC.

The chain links TRBV27 to TRBJ2-5, with D tentatively TRBD1 (6 bases). V was trimmed by 2 bases and J by 1 base, leaving 8 bases between them. The CDR3 is 14 amino acids. Germline CDR1 reads MNHEY; CDR2 reads SMNVEV (reference sequence). CDR3 nucleotides: TGTGCCAGCAGTTTACAGACAGGCCAAGAGACCCAGTACTTC. Translating gives CASSLQTGQETQYF.

The rearrangement uses TRBV18 and TRBJ1-2, with 7 bases fitting TRBD1. Germline values: CDR1 KGHSH, CDR2 LQKENI. The V and J ends lost 2 bases and 0 bases, in that order; junction bases with no gene match: 3. The CDR3 is made up of 15 amino acids. The DNA of the CDR3 is TGTGCCAGCTCACCAACGGGACAGACTAACTATGGCTACACCTTC. Its translation: CASSPTGQTNYGYTF. The full variable domain, with the rest looked up from reference TRBV18 and TRBJ1-2, is NAGVMQNPRHLVRRRGQEARLRCSPMKGHSHVYWYRQLPEEGLKFMVYLQKENIIDESGMPKERFSAEFPKEGPSILRIQQVVRGDSAAYFCASSPTGQTNYGYTFGSGTRLTVV.

This clone has only one observation. V gene TRBV29-1 combines with J gene TRBJ2-7; the D is unclear. Trimming left V 7 bases short and J 1 base short, with 11 bases between. The germline CDR1 and CDR2 sequences are SQVTM and ANQGSEA. This CDR3 contains 12 residues. Here the CDR3 DNA reads TGCAGCGGGAGCAGCCCTTCCTACGAGCAGTACTTC. Protein: CSGSSPSYEQYF.

V usage is TRBV7-9 and J usage is TRBJ2-4, with a weak D call TRBD1 (6 bases). This CDR3 contains 17 residues. In germline, CDR1 is SEHNR, CDR2 FQNEAQ (reference sequence). V lost 1 base and J 9 bases, leaving 22 bases between the germline ends. The CDR3 reads CASSLGGQKEVRTIQYF. The DNA for the CDR3 is TGTGCCAGCAGCTTAGGGGGACAAAAGGAGGTACGAACCATTCAGTACTTC.

The chain employs TRBV12-3 or TRBV12-4 and TRBJ1-1; 7 positions match TRBD1. The V and J ends lost 6 bases and 9 bases, in that order; junction bases with no gene match: 7. CDR3 size: 12 residues. This CDR3 reads CASSRETGKAFF. CDR3 DNA: TGTGCCAGCAGCCGCGAGACAGGGAAAGCTTTCTTT.

This rearrangement joins TRBV6-5 to TRBJ2-1; TRBD1 aligns across 7 bases. The CDR3 spans 15 residues. CDR1 is MNHEY, CDR2 SVGAGI, per germline. V shed 6 bases, J shed 3 bases, and the junction held 8 bases outside the gene matches. CDR3 nucleotides: TGTGCCAGCAGACCCCCGGGACAGCACTACAATGAGCAGTTCTTC. It is translated as CASRPPGQHYNEQFF.

The CDR3 is CATTGERTDTQYF. The CDR3 bases are TGTGCCACCACGGGGGAGCGCACAGATACGCAGTATTTT. The chain combines TRBV15 with TRBJ2-3, with D possibly matching TRBD2 (6 bases). V was cut by 7 bases and J by 1 base, with 9 bases left in between. Germline V CDR1 and CDR2: LNHNV, YYDKDF (reference sequence). The CDR3 sequence is 13 residues long.

This chain connects TRBV11-2 to TRBJ2-7; tentatively, D is TRBD2 (5 bases). The CDR3 runs 14 residues. Germline V gene sequence: CDR1 SGHAT, CDR2 FQNNGV. Trimming took off 5 bases at V and 7 bases at J, with 18 bases between the two ends. As DNA, the CDR3 is TGTGCCAGCAGCCCCCTCTGGAGGATGGGGGAGCAGTACTTC. The encoded protein is CASSPLWRMGEQYF.

The table lists this clone with a few counts. The gene calls are TRBV9 and TRBJ2-5; 9 bases match TRBD1. J was trimmed by 2 bases and V by 4 bases; bases with no gene match: 9. The CDR3 runs 16 residues. CDR1 SGDLS and CDR2 YYNGEE come from the germline V gene. The CDR3 reads CASSYRQGVRQETQYF. The CDR3 bases are TGTGCCAGCAGCTATCGACAGGGGGTACGGCAAGAGACCCAGTACTTC.

V is TRBV6-6 and J is TRBJ1-2, with D maybe TRBD1 (6 bases). Germline V gene lookup returns CDR1 MNHNY and CDR2 SVGAGI (reference sequence). The V end lost 9 bases, the J end lost 0 bases, and 20 bases lay between the germline ends. The CDR3 totals 16 residues. CDR3 DNA sequence: TGTGCCAGTTCGAGAGGGGGTGAGGGGGCTAACTATGGCTACACCTTC. This gives the protein CASSRGGEGANYGYTF.

The chain is built from TRBV5-6 and TRBJ1-6; a weak D match, TRBD1 (5 bases). Per the germline V gene, CDR1 is SGHDT and CDR2 is YYEEEE. V lost 5 bases and J lost 2, with 11 bases in between. The CDR3 consists of 15 residues. The CDR3 DNA sequence: TGTGCCAGCAGGTTTGCGGGGGCCTATAATTCACCCCTCCACTTT. This translates into CASRFAGAYNSPLHF.

The chain couples TRBV27 to TRBJ2-7; 8 nucleotides align to TRBD1. The germline V gene encodes CDR1 MNHEY and CDR2 SMNVEV (reference sequence). V shed 6 bases and J 5 bases; nucleotides not matched to a gene: 9. The CDR3 has 14 amino acids. The CDR3 loop reads CASRKLDRGHEQYF. The CDR3 nucleotides are TGTGCCAGCAGGAAACTAGACAGGGGCCACGAGCAGTACTTC.

The chain links TRBV5-6 to TRBJ1-2; D possibly corresponds to TRBD1 (6 bases). The CDR3 has 13 amino acids. Trimming took off 7 bases at V and 5 bases at J, with 15 bases between the two ends. CDR1 and CDR2 from the germline V gene are SGHDT and YYEEEE. The CDR3 sequence: CASEPRGAYGYTF. The CDR3 nucleotides read TGTGCCAGCGAACCCCGGGGGGCTTATGGCTACACCTTC.

This chain links TRBV5-4 with TRBJ1-1, with D maybe TRBD1 (6 bases). Trimming shortened V by 0 bases and J by 7 bases, and 16 bases separated the two germline ends. This CDR3 is 15 amino acids long. CDR1 SGHNT and CDR2 YYREEE come from the germline V gene (reference sequence). The CDR3 sequence: CASSLVPGGADEAFF. As DNA, the CDR3 is TGTGCCAGCAGCTTGGTTCCGGGGGGCGCGGATGAAGCTTTCTTT.